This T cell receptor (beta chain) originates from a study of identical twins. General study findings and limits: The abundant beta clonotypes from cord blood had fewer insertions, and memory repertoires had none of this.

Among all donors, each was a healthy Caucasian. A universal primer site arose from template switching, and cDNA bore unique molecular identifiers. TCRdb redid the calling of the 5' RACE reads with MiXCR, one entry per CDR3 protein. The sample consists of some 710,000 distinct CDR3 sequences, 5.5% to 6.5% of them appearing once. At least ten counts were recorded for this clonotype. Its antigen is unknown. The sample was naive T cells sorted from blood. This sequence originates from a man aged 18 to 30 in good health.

CDR3 nucleotides: TGTGCCAGCAGCCCCGGGTTGGGTCTAGCGGGAGGGAGCTACGAGCAGTACTTC. Its translation: CASSPGLGLAGGSYEQYF. V is TRBV11-2 and J is TRBJ2-7; 12 bases agree with TRBD2. V lost 5 bases, J lost 3 bases, and 14 bases stayed unmatched. Germline CDR1 SGHAT, CDR2 FQNNGV. The CDR3 consists of 18 residues.